This T cell receptor (beta chain) was sequenced for a study of PD-1 blockade in classical Hodgkin lymphoma. Broader study findings: Any patient who commenced nivolumab under 1 year after ASCT was excluded. Relative to healthy donors, newly diagnosed patients reportedly had lower baseline TCR diversity, which was reported as lower still in relapsed/refractory patients. For complete responders, baseline diversity was comparable to that of newly diagnosed patients.

Concerning this clone: Its antigen is not known.

Measured with immunoSEQ multiplex PCR; TCRdb has only the in-frame clones, and not every one. The repertoire has approximately 160,000 clones, around 73% of them found once; the top ten carry 7% to 9.5%. Each patient experienced a relapse that followed autologous stem cell transplantation, and brentuximab vedotin exposure varied. Each best response was a complete response, a partial response or progressive disease. CDR1 is MNHEY, CDR2 SMNVEV, per germline (reference sequence). Trimming removed 4 bases from V and 6 bases from J, with 11 bases in between. The CDR3 extends over 13 amino acids. The source is a human donor with classical Hodgkin lymphoma. The chain is built from TRBV27 and TRBJ2-3; D perhaps matches TRBD1 (5 bases). Sequenced material: peripheral blood mononuclear cells (PBMCs), taken before the second cycle of nivolumab. The CDR3 sequence is CASSSDNRDTQYF. In DNA, the CDR3 is TGTGCCAGCAGTTCGGACAATAGGGATACGCAGTATTTT.